This entry lists 12 T cell receptor beta chains sequenced from one sample in a study of OX40 agonist ivuxolimab in advanced cancers. Sequenced by immunoSEQ multiplex PCR; TCRdb stores in-frame clones only, minus some. The sample holds tens of thousands of clones, 70% to 90% seen once. Sequences were derived from CD4+ or CD8+ T cells sorted from blood, sampled in a trial of the OX40 agonist ivuxolimab. Source of these receptors: an adult with an advanced solid tumor such as melanoma, head and neck, liver or kidney cancer.

The chain employs TRBV7-9 and TRBJ1-4; 8 nucleotides agree with TRBD1. Germline V CDR1 and CDR2: SEHNR, FQNEAQ (reference sequence). This CDR3 contains 15 residues. Trimming removed 6 bases from V and 5 bases from J; junction bases left unmatched: 8. The CDR3 here is CASRAQGAINEKLFF. The CDR3 DNA follows: TGTGCCAGCAGGGCGCAGGGGGCGATAAATGAAAAACTGTTTTTT.

The chain employs TRBV3-2 and TRBJ2-1. TRBV3-2 is a pseudogene segment. The CDR3 consists of 9 residues. CDR3 in amino acids: CASSQAMLF. As DNA, the CDR3 is TGTGCCAGCAGCCAAGCCATGCTCTTC.

The chain recombines TRBV28 with TRBJ1-2; 9 bases agree with TRBD1. Trimming removed 4 bases from V and 8 bases from J; junction bases left unmatched: 11. Germline V gene sequence: CDR1 MDHEN, CDR2 SYDVKM. The CDR3 has 15 residues. Here the CDR3 reads CASSYFAGQGGGYTF. CDR3 nucleotide sequence: TGTGCCAGCAGTTATTTTGCGGGACAGGGAGGAGGCTACACCTTC.

The chain employs TRBV7-2 and TRBJ2-3, with a possible D match to TRBD2 (5 bases). This CDR3 is built from 13 residues. V was shortened by 3 bases and J by 5 bases, with 9 bases between the two germline ends. The germline CDR1 and CDR2 sequences are SGHTA and FQGNSA. The CDR3 protein is CASSLESGDTQYF. The CDR3 DNA sequence: TGTGCCAGCAGCTTGGAGAGCGGAGATACGCAGTATTTT.

The rearrangement joins TRBV28 to TRBJ1-2, with 7 bases identical to TRBD1. With 4 bases clipped from V and 5 bases from J, the junction kept 7 bases outside the gene matches. From germline, CDR1 is MDHEN and CDR2 SYDVKM. This CDR3 has 14 residues. CDR3 DNA: TGTGCCAGCAGTTCCTCCACAGGGGTTTATGGCTACACCTTC. Amino acids: CASSSSTGVYGYTF.

The CDR3 loop reads CASSVDGRGGNTIYF. As DNA, the CDR3 is TGTGCCAGCAGCGTAGATGGCCGCGGGGGAAACACCATATATTTT. The chain has TRBV9 and TRBJ1-3; D gene ambiguous. The CDR3 totals 15 residues. The germline gives CDR1 SGDLS, CDR2 YYNGEE. The V end lost 0 bases, the J end lost 4 bases, and 11 bases lay between the germline ends.

The chain combines TRBV7-9 with TRBJ2-1, with TRBD1 matching 7 bases. Per the germline V gene, CDR1 is SEHNR and CDR2 is FQNEAQ (reference sequence). This CDR3 spans 14 amino acids. The ends lost 0 bases at V and 8 bases at J; junction bases unmatched: 4. CDR3 residues: CASSLAGGAYEQFF. The CDR3 DNA reads TGTGCCAGCAGCTTAGCAGGGGGCGCATATGAGCAGTTCTTC.

V is TRBV19 and J is TRBJ2-7, with D perhaps matching TRBD1 (6 bases). The V end lost 4 bases, the J end lost 5 bases, and 18 bases lay between the germline ends. The CDR3 contains 15 residues. The V gene's germline CDR1 is LNHDA and CDR2 SQIVND (reference sequence). In DNA, the CDR3 is TGTGCCAGTAGTACGTTCAGGGGATCGGGAAACGAGCAGTACTTC. Translating it yields CASSTFRGSGNEQYF.

Concerning this clone itself: An end of the junction does not agree with germline; a read error may underlie this. The V and J genes are TRBV7-3 and TRBJ2-1; tentative D call: TRBD2 (6 bases). The CDR3 spans 13 residues. From germline, CDR1 is SGHTA and CDR2 FQGTGA. CDR3 amino acids: CASSPGVDNVQFF. DNA for the CDR3: TGTGCCAGCAGCCCGGGGGTGGACAATGTGCAGTTCTTC. Using reference TRBV7-3 and TRBJ2-1 for the parts outside the CDR3, the full variable domain is GAGVSQTPSNKVTEKGKYVELRCDPISGHTALYWYRQSLGQGPEFLIYFQGTGAADDSGLPNDRFFAVRPEGSVSTLKIQRTERGDSAVYLCASSPGVDNVQFFGPGTRLTVL.

The V call is TRBV15, the J call TRBJ2-3; no definite D call. CDR1 is LNHNV and CDR2 is YYDKDF in the germline V gene (reference sequence). V lost 8 bases and J 6 bases, leaving 15 bases between the germline ends. This CDR3 is 13 amino acids long. CDR3 amino acids: CATSGGRLDTQYF. The CDR3 nucleotides are TGTGCCACCTCCGGCGGCCGACTGGATACGCAGTATTTT.

This clone was observed a single time. The V call is TRBV7-2, the J call TRBJ1-4, with a weak D call TRBD1 (5 bases). V lost 2 bases to trimming and J lost 7 bases, with 11 bases between them. The CDR3 runs to 14 residues. Germline CDR1 SGHTA, CDR2 FQGNSA. CDR3 in amino acids: CASSLPGQGEKLFF. CDR3 DNA: TGTGCCAGCAGCTTACCAGGGCAGGGTGAAAAACTGTTTTTT.

This clone came up once. The chain carries TRBV9 and TRBJ2-4; the match to TRBD1 covers 10 bases. In germline, CDR1 is SGDLS, CDR2 YYNGEE. V was pared by 0 bases and J by 2 bases, with 8 bases of the junction left unmatched. The CDR3 runs to 18 residues. DNA of the CDR3: TGTGCCAGCAGCGTAGAGAGGTCGGGACAGGGGTCCAAAAACATTCAGTACTTC. Amino acid sequence: CASSVERSGQGSKNIQYF.